The clone carrying this T cell receptor beta chain counts as medium-sized by frequency. Its cognate antigen is unknown. 5' RACE that incorporated UMI labels was used to prepare the TRB cDNA libraries. One entry per CDR3 protein, without DNA, is what TCRdb gives after re-calling the 5' RACE reads. The sample data list roughly 50,000 distinct CDR3 sequences. Germline assignment: CDR1 SGHRS and CDR2 YFSETQ. The CDR3 extends over 13 amino acids. The source of the sample is a study of CXCR3-negative and CXCR3-positive naive CD8 T cells. Study findings and constraints: CXCR3-positive naive cells carried more hydrophobic TRB CDR3s than CXCR3-negative naive cells did. Both naive subsets showed comparably high diversity, and memory CD8+ cells showed much lower diversity. After cryopreservation, expression of CXCR3 was partially reduced, and most assays were run with fresh PBMCs. Naive subsets did not differ in surface CD5, and the authors estimated TCR strength using properties of the TRB CDR3.

Per CD8+ T cell subset, triplicate sorts of 300,000 cells each were done. The clonotype was recovered from a human donor in good health. Some clones in this sample may be carry-over from other donors' samples. The chain carries TRBV5-1 and TRBJ2-7. Sequencing was done on a sample of naive CXCR3+ CD8+ T cells from blood. The subset: CD45RO-CCR7+CD27+CD95- naive CD8+ T cells expressing CXCR3 (TNR3+). CDR3: CASSFRQPYEQYF.